This T cell receptor beta chain originates from a study of blood T cell repertoires in COVID-19. About the study: COVID-19 samples from acute and convalescent phases originated in the United States, Italy and Spain.

Patients at the Seattle site were enrolled during active infection and followed longitudinally. In the original workflow: Amplification of reference gene primers was used by the study to estimate nucleated cell counts. Generated by immunoSEQ multiplex PCR, the TCRdb table keeps only in-frame clones and is missing some. V, J and clone size derive from that table, while D and trimming were established from the DNA sequence. Here the sample spans 150,000 to 200,000 clones, 81% being singletons. The junction had 6 bases not matched to a gene; V was cut back by 7 bases and J by 3 bases. The CDR3 has 15 residues. Germline V lookup: CDR1 MNHEY, CDR2 SVGAGI.

Sequenced sample: peripheral blood. This chain uses TRBV6-5 with TRBJ2-1; 10 bases line up with TRBD2. The sequence derives from a woman between 40 and 55 years old with COVID-19, enrolled during active disease. The CDR3 sequence is CASTTLAGLYNEQFF. The CDR3 region has the DNA TGTGCCAGCACCACACTAGCGGGGCTCTACAATGAGCAGTTCTTC.